This T cell receptor (beta chain) was sequenced for a study of blood T cell repertoires in COVID-19. Patients at the Seattle site were enrolled during active infection and followed longitudinally. Germline values: CDR1 GTSNPN, CDR2 SVGIG (reference sequence). This CDR3 is 16 amino acids long. V dropped 0 bases and J dropped 7 bases, with 19 bases sitting between them. This table comes from immunoSEQ multiplex PCR, and its TCRdb copy is limited to in-frame clones, with some not included. The sample comprises about 350,000 clones, around 87% of which are singletons, and roughly 6% rests with the top ten.

Sequencing was carried out using peripheral blood. The rearrangement uses TRBV30 and TRBJ2-1; a possible D gene is TRBD1 (6 bases). The clonotype originates from a woman aged 50 to 60 with COVID-19, enrolled during active disease. The CDR3 protein is CAWSVRGTYRINEQFF. For the CDR3, the DNA is TGTGCCTGGAGTGTAAGAGGGACATACCGAATAAATGAGCAGTTCTTC.